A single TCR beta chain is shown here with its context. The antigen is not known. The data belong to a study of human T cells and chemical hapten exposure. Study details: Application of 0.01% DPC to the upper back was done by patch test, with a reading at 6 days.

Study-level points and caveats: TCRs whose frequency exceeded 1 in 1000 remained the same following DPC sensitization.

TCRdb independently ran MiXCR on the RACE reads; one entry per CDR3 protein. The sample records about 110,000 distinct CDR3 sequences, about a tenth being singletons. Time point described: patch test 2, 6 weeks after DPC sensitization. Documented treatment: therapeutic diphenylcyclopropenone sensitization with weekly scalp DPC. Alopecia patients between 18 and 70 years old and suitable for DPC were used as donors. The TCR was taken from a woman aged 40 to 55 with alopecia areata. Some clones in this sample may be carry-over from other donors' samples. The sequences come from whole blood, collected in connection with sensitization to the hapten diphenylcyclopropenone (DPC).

The CDR3 sequence: CASSLAEGAADTQYF. The CDR3 DNA follows: TGTGCCAGCAGCTTAGCAGAGGGGGCAGCAGATACGCAGTATTTT. The chain links TRBV7-6 to TRBJ2-3; TRBD1 matches at 7 bases. The CDR3 length is 15 residues. Unmatched junction bases numbered 4, after V lost 0 bases and J lost 4 bases. Germline V CDR1 and CDR2: SGHVS, FNYEAQ.